A selection of T cell receptor beta chains follows, all from one sample in a study of shared clonotypes between healthy human individuals. Sequenced by immunoSEQ multiplex PCR; TCRdb stores in-frame clones only, minus some. The data show 2 million to 2.5 million clones, with almost 96% seen just once and approximately 0.13% held by the top ten. Sequenced sample: naive CD4+ T cells sorted from blood. The receptors here all came from a man between 18 and 35 years old in good health. Each CDR3 is given with its conserved first and last residue. Fields, in order: clone size, D gene, V gene, J gene, CDR3 DNA, CDR3 protein. A D gene is named only where the DNA matches it firmly. Clone size is shown for a subset of rows, as once, few, many or a class of expanded clone.

>NA|NA|TRBV10-1|TRBJ2-1
TGCGCCAGCAGTGAGTCGGGGACCCTCAATGAGCAGTTCTTC
CASSESGTLNEQFF
>NA|NA|TRBV9|TRBJ2-7
TGTGCCAGCAGCGTAGCGGCAGCGACGGGGCCCTACGAGCAGTACTTC
CASSVAAATGPYEQYF
>once|TRBD1|TRBV5-1|TRBJ2-7
TGCGCCAGCAGCCCCACGACAGGGGGCAATTACGAGCAGTACTTC
CASSPTTGGNYEQYF
>NA|NA|TRBV10-3|TRBJ2-5
TGTGCCATCAGTGGACAGAACCAAGAGACCCAGTACTTC
CAISGQNQETQYF
>NA|TRBD2|TRBV6-1|TRBJ2-1
TGTGCCAGCAGTATTCTAGGACTAGTTTCTGCTGAGCAGTTCTTC
CASSILGLVSAEQFF
>NA|NA|TRBV7-2|TRBJ1-2
TGTGCCAGCAGCCCCATGAGGATTTCGAACTATGGCTACACCTTC
CASSPMRISNYGYTF
>NA|TRBD2|TRBV15|TRBJ2-7
TGTGCCACCAGCAGAGGGACTAGCGGGAAATACGAGCAGTACTTC
CATSRGTSGKYEQYF
>once|NA|TRBV7-8|TRBJ2-7
TGTGCCAGCAGCGCACGCGGGACAGGGGAAGCGGGAGGGAACGAGCAGTACTTC
CASSARGTGEAGGNEQYF
>NA|TRBD1|TRBV19|TRBJ1-1
TGTGCCAGTAGTTGGACAGGGGTGAACACTGAAGCTTTCTTT
CASSWTGVNTEAFF
>NA|NA|TRBV9|TRBJ1-5
TGTGCCAGCAGCGTAGGAGGGGGAAACCAGCCCCAGCATTTT
CASSVGGGNQPQHF
>NA|NA|TRBV5-8|TRBJ1-5
TGTGCCAGCAGCTTGGAGAGTAGCAATCAGCCCCAGCATTTT
CASSLESSNQPQHF
>NA|TRBD1|TRBV10-2|TRBJ1-5
TGCGCCAGCAACCCCAGGGGGCACCCCAATCAGCCCCAGCATTTT
CASNPRGHPNQPQHF
>NA|NA|TRBV5-1|TRBJ2-7
TGCGCCAGCAGCCCAGGCTACGAGCAGTACTTC
CASSPGYEQYF
>NA|NA|TRBV7-2|TRBJ2-4
TGTGCCAGCAGCTACACAGTGAAAAACATTCAGTACTTC
CASSYTVKNIQYF
>NA|NA|TRBV5-1|TRBJ2-1
TGCGCCAGCTCCCCTCTAGCGTCCTCCTACAATGAGCAGTTCTTC
CASSPLASSYNEQFF
>once|NA|TRBV21-1|TRBJ1-5
TGTGCCAGCAGCAAATTGAGGGCTGGTCAGCCCCAGCATTTT
CASSKLRAGQPQHF
>NA|NA|TRBV6-5|TRBJ2-1
TGTGCCAGCAGTAATAGTGGCCATGAGCAGTTCTTC
CASSNSGHEQFF
>NA|TRBD1|TRBV7-9|TRBJ1-2
TGTGCCAGCAGCTTAGGACAGGGTAACGGCTACACCTTC
CASSLGQGNGYTF
>NA|TRBD1|TRBV30|TRBJ1-6
TGTGCCTGGGGCCGGCTGGGACAGGGGAGTTCATCCCTCCACTTT
CAWGRLGQGSSSLHF
>NA|NA|TRBV5-1|TRBJ2-6
TGCGCCAGCAGCTCCTCCTCCGGGGCCAACGTCCTGACTTTC
CASSSSSGANVLTF
>NA|TRBD1|TRBV30|TRBJ1-1
TGTGCCTGGAGCTTACAGGGGGGAATTGAAGCTTTCTTT
CAWSLQGGIEAFF
>NA|TRBD1|TRBV9|TRBJ2-7
TGTGCCAGCAGCCCCTGGCCTGGGGGGACAGGGGACTACGAGCAGTACTTC
CASSPWPGGTGDYEQYF
>NA|TRBD2|TRBV28|TRBJ2-2
TGTGCCAGCAGTTTTCCACTACTAGCGGGGAACACCGGGGAGCTGTTTTTT
CASSFPLLAGNTGELFF
>NA|TRBD1|TRBV4-1|TRBJ1-2
TGCGCCAGCAGCCAAGATAGGGACAGGGTTTATGGCTACACCTTC
CASSQDRDRVYGYTF
>NA|NA|TRBV30|TRBJ2-7
TGTGCCTGGAGTGTACTAAGGACCACTCAAACCTACGAGCAGTACTTC
CAWSVLRTTQTYEQYF
>NA|TRBD1|TRBV5-1|TRBJ1-1
TGCGCCAGCAGCCAAGGACAGGGGAGCACTGAAGCTTTCTTT
CASSQGQGSTEAFF
>few|TRBD2|TRBV29-1|TRBJ2-7
TGCAGCGTTGAAACTAGCGGTTACTCCTACGAGCAGTACTTC
CSVETSGYSYEQYF
>once|TRBD2|TRBV25-1|TRBJ2-2
TGTGCCAGCAGTGAGCCTAGCGGGAGTTGGTTTGGCGGGGAGCTGTTTTTT
CASSEPSGSWFGGELFF
>NA|NA|TRBV6-1|TRBJ2-1
TGTGCCAGCAGTGGGGCAGCGGGTGGATTCTTCTACAATGAGCAGTTCTTC
CASSGAAGGFFYNEQFF
>NA|TRBD1|TRBV28|TRBJ1-2
TGTGCCAGCAGTCCCCCCAGGACAGGGGGCCCAGCGAATGGCTACACCTTC
CASSPPRTGGPANGYTF
>NA|TRBD2|TRBV27|TRBJ2-5
TGTGCCAGCTCCCTAGGAACTAGCGGGGGGACGTACCAAGAGACCCAGTACTTC
CASSLGTSGGTYQETQYF
>NA|NA|TRBV25-1|TRBJ2-7
TGTGCCAGCAGTGAATTAACCCCGGATAAGGGGAGGTACGAGCAGTACTTC
CASSELTPDKGRYEQYF
>NA|NA|TRBV7-7|TRBJ2-2
TGTGCTAGCAGCCGGGGGCGCACCGGGGAGCTGTTTTTT
CASSRGRTGELFF
>NA|TRBD1|TRBV5-1|TRBJ1-4
TGCGCCAGCAGCTCGGCGGGGCAGGGGGCTGAAAAACTGTTTTTT
CASSSAGQGAEKLFF
>few|NA|TRBV5-1|TRBJ2-2
TGCGCCAGCAGCTTCCGACGGGGCACCGGGGAGCTGTTTTTT
CASSFRRGTGELFF
>NA|TRBD1|TRBV7-9|TRBJ2-1
TGTGCCAGCAGCCTCGGGACAGGGATGAACAATGAGCAGTTCTTC
CASSLGTGMNNEQFF
>NA|TRBD2|TRBV5-1|TRBJ2-1
TGCGCCAGCAGCATTAGCGGGAGGGCCTACAATGAGCAGTTCTTC
CASSISGRAYNEQFF
>NA|TRBD2|TRBV4-1|TRBJ2-1
TGCGCCAGCAGCCAAGCCCGGACTAGCCGGGAGCAGTTCTTC
CASSQARTSREQFF
>NA|TRBD2|TRBV9|TRBJ2-3
TGTGCCAGCAGCGTAGCAGCGGGAGGTGTCACAGATACGCAGTATTTT
CASSVAAGGVTDTQYF
>NA|TRBD1|TRBV15|TRBJ2-7
TGTGCCACCAGCAGAGCTCAGGGGGCGTACGAGCAGTACTTC
CATSRAQGAYEQYF
>NA|NA|TRBV30|TRBJ1-3
TGTGCCTGGAGGTCGCCACTTTTAGGAAACACCATATATTTT
CAWRSPLLGNTIYF
>NA|NA|TRBV6-5|TRBJ2-5
TGTGCCAGCAGTTCCGGGTCTCTCGGGGAGACCCAGTACTTC
CASSSGSLGETQYF